This T cell receptor (beta chain) was retrieved from a study of monozygotic twins with inflammatory bowel disease (dated by TCRdb to between 2017 and 2020). Looking at the study overall: The full study comprised around 28 monozygotic twin pairs: nine German pairs (four IBD-concordant, five IBD-discordant) and 19 IBD-discordant Danish pairs. The search for disease-associated traits relied mainly on comparing, within discordant pairs, IBD patients with their genetically identical healthy co-twins. Each individual had, on average, about 151 000 unique TCRalpha sequences and 181 000 unique TCRbeta sequences available for analysis.

Its CDR3 holds 14 amino acids, cysteine through phenylalanine. Only the protein is on record. In the germline V gene, CDR1 corresponds to SGHTA and CDR2 to FQGNSA. The investigation overall reported the following: Differing immunosuppressive treatments among patients may have added background noise and inter-individual variability to the repertoires. A decrease in TCRbeta repertoire diversity, as measured by inverse Simpson index, was observed in IBD patients compared with their healthy co-twins. Compared with healthy twins, IBD patients shared fewer clonotypes with other individuals, and the difference was most pronounced in patients with signs of disease activity. No single strong signal or clonotype linked to IBD turned up in the results, so the idea that one exists was not supported. Different T cell subtypes could not be distinguished in the analysis. Repertoire similarity did not differ between concordant and discordant twins, possibly due to limited statistical power.

A roughly 2.5 ml peripheral blood sample was drawn into PAXgene tubes per donor and stored at -80°C. Without any T cell sorting, total RNA was extracted from whole blood using the PAXgene blood miRNA kit on an automated QIAcube. Peripheral blood from monozygotic twin pairs who were concordant or discordant for inflammatory bowel disease underwent deep TCRalpha and TCRbeta repertoire profiling using unique molecular barcoding. Smoking habits were recorded for all twin pairs, and each individual was classified as a current, former or never smoker. Worth noting for this clonotype: The antigen this receptor binds is unknown.

Library creation used 5' RACE. For each TCR library, approximately 4,000 ng of total RNA was used. For each sample, cDNA synthesis with SMARTScribe reverse transcriptase was split into eight separate reactions. During cDNA synthesis, unique molecular identifiers containing a 6-nucleotide sample barcode were introduced by template switching. Amplification of TCRalpha and TCRbeta cDNA involved two nested PCRs of roughly 16 and 10 cycles, and each PCR was followed by bead purification. Before amplification, the cDNA was both treated with uracil DNA-glycosylase and purified with the QIAquick PCR purification kit. The second PCR added Illumina TruSeq-compatible adapters along with sample-specific barcodes. TapeStation and Qubit were used to check library quality and concentration, and 4 to 6 ng of each library went into the pool. Sequencing of the pooled libraries was done on an Illumina HiSeq2500 single-index Rapid Run using custom sequencing primers and 2 x 100 bp reads. The authors processed their data as follows. MiGEC version 1.2.6 was used for UMI-based consensus assembly, which corrected PCR and sequencing errors. MiXCR version 2.1.1 handled V(D)J alignment, clonotype assembly and CDR3 extraction. To normalise gene usage, clonotype sharing and MAIT/NKT TCR abundance, the analysis used the top 1000, 10 000 and 20 000 clonotypes per sample. After downsampling to 27 000 UMIs, diversity was calculated as the inverse Simpson index using the vegan R package. Statistical testing used paired Mann-Whitney U tests on the discordant twin pairs and applied Benjamini-Hochberg correction for multiple testing. Once TCRdb had reprocessed the reads, it stored one entry per CDR3 protein sequence and supplied no DNA. The V and J calls, along with clone size, are taken from TCRdb and not from the paper's own processing. The sample table includes 400,000 to 500,000 distinct CDR3 sequences. The ten top clones hold less than 2.5% of the sample.

Here the chain combines TRBV7-2 and TRBJ2-2. This TCR was sampled from a human donor with ulcerative colitis or Crohn's disease, or a healthy co-twin of an affected twin (not recorded which). The sequenced sample was blood. CDR3 loop: CASSLHYNTGELFF.